This T cell receptor (beta chain) was sequenced in a study of CD8 T cells in ankylosing spondylitis. From the 5' RACE reads, TCRdb called clonotypes with MiXCR, one entry per CDR3 protein. Altogether a few hundred thousand distinct CDR3 sequences are present, roughly 20% being singletons, with the ten largest covering less than 9%. This clonotype was detected a few times. Its antigen is unknown. Whole-study results and caveats: Clones linked to disease, bearing a CD8+ phenotype, were relatively rare in peripheral blood. Previous work reported some of these motif variants in the synovial fluid and blood of reactive arthritis.

CDR1 and CDR2 (germline): MDHEN, SYDVKM. V dropped 3 bases and J dropped 5; count of bases not matched to a gene: 12. CDR3 size: 17 residues. Sequencing used blood, either unsorted or a sorted T cell fraction (not recorded which). The V call is TRBV28, the J call TRBJ2-2; 7 nucleotides agree with TRBD2. This TCR was sampled from a male donor with ankylosing spondylitis or in good health (not recorded which). The CDR3 reads CASSFFGAGKETGELFF. The CDR3, as DNA: TGTGCCAGCAGTTTCTTCGGAGCGGGGAAGGAAACCGGGGAGCTGTTTTTT.